The source of this TCR beta chain is a study of CD8 T cells in ankylosing spondylitis (dated by TCRdb to about 2017). About the investigation overall: T cell receptor beta repertoires were profiled in healthy donors and ankylosing spondylitis patients so that disease-linked TCR variants could be found. The full study cohort was made up of 25 to 30 ankylosing spondylitis patients and some 100 healthy donors. Samples of peripheral blood were taken, and for ankylosing spondylitis patients, synovial fluid was collected as well. The paper's findings and limits, for the study overall: Some motif variants were previously reported in synovial fluid and blood of reactive arthritis patients, suggesting common disease-initiation mechanisms. A TCR beta motif of several highly homologous amino acid variants appeared characteristic of blood from ankylosing spondylitis patients. The disease-linked clones were reported as significantly enriched in matched synovial fluid samples from ankylosing spondylitis patients. The disease-linked clones had a CD8+ phenotype and were found at relatively low frequencies in peripheral blood.

In regard to this clonotype: Its antigen has not been determined. No much larger clone exists at a distance of one base, and base qualities are not known.

Sequenced using an Illumina HiSeq 2500. Quantitative 5'-RACE with molecular barcodes was the method used to prepare the TCR beta libraries. For the original study's pipeline: To identify disease-linked TCR variants, a new computational method was used, one built on a probabilistic model of VDJ rearrangement. TCRdb passed the public sequencing reads through fastp at Q25 and MiXCR, retaining productive beta sequences. One record per CDR3 amino acid sequence lists the most common genes and DNA. These V and J calls originate from TCRdb's pipeline instead of the authors' own analysis. This sample gives 100,000 to 150,000 distinct CDR3 sequences in total; under 20% of them show up just once. 30% to 35% of the sample belongs to the ten largest clones. Sequences were obtained from blood, either unsorted or a sorted T cell fraction (not recorded which). The sequence was collected from a male donor with ankylosing spondylitis.

The CDR3 sequence is CASSFRGTQPQHF. Read as DNA, the sequence is TGCGCCAGCAGCTTTAGGGGGACACAGCCCCAGCATTTT. The V gene is TRBV5-1 and the J gene is TRBJ1-5; TRBD1 is possibly the D segment (6 matching bases). From the germline V gene, CDR1 is SGHRS and CDR2 is YFSETQ. The CDR3 spans 13 residues, from the cysteine through the phenylalanine. Kept here is only the CDR3 DNA, which spans 39 bases and is read in frame from base 1. V lost 2 bases and J lost 7 bases; the stretch between them is 10 bases long.